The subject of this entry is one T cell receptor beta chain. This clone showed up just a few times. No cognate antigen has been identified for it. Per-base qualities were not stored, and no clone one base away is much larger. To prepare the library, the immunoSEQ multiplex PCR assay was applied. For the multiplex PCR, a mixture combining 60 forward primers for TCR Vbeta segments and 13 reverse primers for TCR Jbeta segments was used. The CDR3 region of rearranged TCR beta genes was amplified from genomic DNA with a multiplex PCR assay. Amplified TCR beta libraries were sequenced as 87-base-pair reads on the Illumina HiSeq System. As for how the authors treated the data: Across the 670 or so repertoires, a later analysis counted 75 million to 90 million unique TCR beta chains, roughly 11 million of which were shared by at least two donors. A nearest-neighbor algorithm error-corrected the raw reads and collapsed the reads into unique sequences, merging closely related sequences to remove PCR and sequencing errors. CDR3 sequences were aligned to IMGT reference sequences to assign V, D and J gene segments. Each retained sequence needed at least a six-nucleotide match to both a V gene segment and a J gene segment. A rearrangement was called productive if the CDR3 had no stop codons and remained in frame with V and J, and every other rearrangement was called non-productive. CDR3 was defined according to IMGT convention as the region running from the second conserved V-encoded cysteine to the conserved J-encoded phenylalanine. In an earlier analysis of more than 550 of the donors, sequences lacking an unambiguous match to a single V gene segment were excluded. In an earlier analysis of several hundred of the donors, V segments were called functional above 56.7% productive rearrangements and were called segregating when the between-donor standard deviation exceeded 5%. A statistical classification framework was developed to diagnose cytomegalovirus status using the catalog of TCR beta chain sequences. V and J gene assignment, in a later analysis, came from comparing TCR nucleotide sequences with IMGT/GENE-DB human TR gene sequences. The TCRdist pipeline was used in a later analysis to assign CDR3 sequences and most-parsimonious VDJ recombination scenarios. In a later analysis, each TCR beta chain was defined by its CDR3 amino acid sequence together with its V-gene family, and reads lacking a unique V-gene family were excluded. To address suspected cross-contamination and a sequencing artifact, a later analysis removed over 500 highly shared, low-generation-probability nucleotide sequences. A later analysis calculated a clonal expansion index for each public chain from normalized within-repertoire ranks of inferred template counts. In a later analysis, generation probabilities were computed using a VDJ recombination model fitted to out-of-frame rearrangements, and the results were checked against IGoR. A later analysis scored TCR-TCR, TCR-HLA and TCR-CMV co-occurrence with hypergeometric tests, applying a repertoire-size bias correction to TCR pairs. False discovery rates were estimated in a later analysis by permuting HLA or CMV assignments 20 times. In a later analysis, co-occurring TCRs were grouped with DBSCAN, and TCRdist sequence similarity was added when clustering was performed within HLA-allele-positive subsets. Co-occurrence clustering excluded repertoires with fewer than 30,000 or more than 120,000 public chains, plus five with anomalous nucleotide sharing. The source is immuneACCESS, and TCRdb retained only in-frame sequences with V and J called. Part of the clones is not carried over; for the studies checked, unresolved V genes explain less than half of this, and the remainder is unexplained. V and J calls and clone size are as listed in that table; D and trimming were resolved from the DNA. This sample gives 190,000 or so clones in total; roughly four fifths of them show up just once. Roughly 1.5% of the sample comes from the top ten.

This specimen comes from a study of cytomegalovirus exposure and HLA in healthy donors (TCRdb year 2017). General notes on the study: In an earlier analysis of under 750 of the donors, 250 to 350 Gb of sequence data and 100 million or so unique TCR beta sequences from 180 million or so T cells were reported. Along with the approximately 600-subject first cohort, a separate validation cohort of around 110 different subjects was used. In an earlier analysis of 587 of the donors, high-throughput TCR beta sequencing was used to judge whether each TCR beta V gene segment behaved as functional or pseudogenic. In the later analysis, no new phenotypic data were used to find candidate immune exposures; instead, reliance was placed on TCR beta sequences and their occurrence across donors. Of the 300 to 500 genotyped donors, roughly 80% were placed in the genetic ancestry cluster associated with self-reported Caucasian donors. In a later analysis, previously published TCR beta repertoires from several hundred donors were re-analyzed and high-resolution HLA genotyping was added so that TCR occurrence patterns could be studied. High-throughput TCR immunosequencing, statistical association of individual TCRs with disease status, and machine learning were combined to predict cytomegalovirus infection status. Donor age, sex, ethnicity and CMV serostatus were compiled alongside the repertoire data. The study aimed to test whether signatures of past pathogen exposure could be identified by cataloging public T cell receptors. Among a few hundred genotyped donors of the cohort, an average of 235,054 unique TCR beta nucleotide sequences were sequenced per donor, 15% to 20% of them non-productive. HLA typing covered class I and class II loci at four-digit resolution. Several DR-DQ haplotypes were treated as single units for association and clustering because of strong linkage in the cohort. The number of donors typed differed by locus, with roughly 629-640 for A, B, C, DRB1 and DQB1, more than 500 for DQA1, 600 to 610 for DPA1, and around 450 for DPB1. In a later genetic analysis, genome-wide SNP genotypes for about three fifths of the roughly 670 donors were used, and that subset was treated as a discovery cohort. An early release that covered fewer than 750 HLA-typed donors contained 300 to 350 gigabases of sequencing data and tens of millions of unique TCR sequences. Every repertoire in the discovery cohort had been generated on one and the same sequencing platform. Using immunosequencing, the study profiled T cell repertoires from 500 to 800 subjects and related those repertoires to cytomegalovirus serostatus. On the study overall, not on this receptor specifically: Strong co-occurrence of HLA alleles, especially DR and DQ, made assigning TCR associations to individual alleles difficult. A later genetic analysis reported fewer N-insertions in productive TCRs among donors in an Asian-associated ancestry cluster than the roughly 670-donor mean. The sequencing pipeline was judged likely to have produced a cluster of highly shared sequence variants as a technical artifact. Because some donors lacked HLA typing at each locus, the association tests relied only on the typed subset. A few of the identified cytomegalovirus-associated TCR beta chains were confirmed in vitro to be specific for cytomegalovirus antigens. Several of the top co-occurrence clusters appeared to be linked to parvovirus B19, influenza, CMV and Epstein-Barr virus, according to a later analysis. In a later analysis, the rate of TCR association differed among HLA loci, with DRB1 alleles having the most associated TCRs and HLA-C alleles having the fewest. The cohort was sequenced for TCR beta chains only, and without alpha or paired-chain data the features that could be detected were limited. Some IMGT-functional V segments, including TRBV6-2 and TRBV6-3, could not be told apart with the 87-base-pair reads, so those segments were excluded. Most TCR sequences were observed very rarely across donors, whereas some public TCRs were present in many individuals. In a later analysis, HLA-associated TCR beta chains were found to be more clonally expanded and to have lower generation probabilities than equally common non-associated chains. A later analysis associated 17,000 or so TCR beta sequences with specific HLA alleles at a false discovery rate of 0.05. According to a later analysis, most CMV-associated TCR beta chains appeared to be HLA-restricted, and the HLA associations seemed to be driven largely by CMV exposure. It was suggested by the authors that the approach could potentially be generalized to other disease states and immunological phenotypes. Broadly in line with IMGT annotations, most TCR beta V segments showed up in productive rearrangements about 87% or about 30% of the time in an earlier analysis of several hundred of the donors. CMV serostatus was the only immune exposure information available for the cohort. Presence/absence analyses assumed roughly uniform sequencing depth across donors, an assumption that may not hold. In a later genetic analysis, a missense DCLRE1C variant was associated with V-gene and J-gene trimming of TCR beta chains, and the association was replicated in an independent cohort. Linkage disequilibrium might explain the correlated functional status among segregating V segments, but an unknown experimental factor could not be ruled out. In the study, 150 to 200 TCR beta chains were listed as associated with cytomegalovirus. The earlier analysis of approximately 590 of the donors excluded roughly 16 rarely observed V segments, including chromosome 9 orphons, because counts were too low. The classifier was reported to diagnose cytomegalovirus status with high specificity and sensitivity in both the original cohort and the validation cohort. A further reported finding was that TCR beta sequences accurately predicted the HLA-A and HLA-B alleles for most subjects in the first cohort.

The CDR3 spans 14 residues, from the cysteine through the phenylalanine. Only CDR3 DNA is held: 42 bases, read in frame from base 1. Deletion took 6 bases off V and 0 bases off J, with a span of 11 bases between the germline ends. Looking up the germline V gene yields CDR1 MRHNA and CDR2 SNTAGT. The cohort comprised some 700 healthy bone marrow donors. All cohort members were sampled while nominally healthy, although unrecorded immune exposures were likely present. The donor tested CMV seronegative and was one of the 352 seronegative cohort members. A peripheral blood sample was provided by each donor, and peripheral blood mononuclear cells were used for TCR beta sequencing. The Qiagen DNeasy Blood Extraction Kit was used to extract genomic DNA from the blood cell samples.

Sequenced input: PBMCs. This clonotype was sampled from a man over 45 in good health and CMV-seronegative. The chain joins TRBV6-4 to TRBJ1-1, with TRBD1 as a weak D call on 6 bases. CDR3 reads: CASRRDTLNTEAFF. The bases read TGTGCCAGCAGGAGGGACACCTTGAACACTGAAGCTTTCTTT.